These T cell receptor beta chains were read from a single sample in a study of neurological immune-mediated disorders. TCRdb ran MiXCR on the 5' RACE reads and lists one entry per CDR3 protein. The table lists tens of thousands of distinct CDR3 sequences, about 12% of them singletons, with 2% to 2.5% in the top ten. The sequenced material came from PBMCs. The source is a woman in her forties in good health. CDR3s include the opening cysteine and the closing phenylalanine or tryptophan. A D gene is named only where the DNA matches it firmly. The size entry is marked missing in some rows and otherwise reads once, few, many or a size class.

TGTGCAGGCAGCTTGACGGGGGGACAGGCCAACGTCCTGACTTTC CAGSLTGGQANVLTF . TRBV7-2 . TRBJ2-6
TGCGCCAGCAGGGGACCTGGGACTGCGAACACCGGGGAGCTGTTTTTT CASRGPGTANTGELFF . TRBV5-1 many TRBJ2-2
TGTGCCACCAGCAGAGTATCGCGAGGGGCGAGCGCAGATACGCAGTATTTT CATSRVSRGASADTQYF . TRBV15 many TRBJ2-3
TGTGCCAGCAGTGGTAGTCATAGCAATCAGCCCCAGCATTTT CASSGSHSNQPQHF . TRBV12-3/TRBV12-4 many TRBJ1-5
TGTGCCAGCAGTTACATTGCGGGCCTCGATAGCTCCTACAATGAGCAGTTCTTC CASSYIAGLDSSYNEQFF . TRBV6-2/TRBV6-3 . TRBJ2-1
TGTGCCAGCAGCTTAGAACAGCGGGGCTCCTCCTATAATTCACCCCTCCACTTT CASSLEQRGSSYNSPLHF . TRBV7-2 many TRBJ1-6
TGTGCCAGCAGGGAAGGACGGATAAAGCCTAGGTCTTTCTTT CASREGRIKPRSFF . TRBV6-2/TRBV6-3 many TRBJ1-1
TGTGCCAGCAGCCGATACACAGGGGGTAGCGAAGAGACCCAGTACTTC CASSRYTGGSEETQYF TRBD1 TRBV5-6 many TRBJ2-5
TGCGCCAGCAGCCCGGACAGCTCGAATTCACCCCTCCACTTT CASSPDSSNSPLHF . TRBV5-1 many TRBJ1-6
TGTGCCAGCAGCCCCAGGTGGGCACTTTACGAGCAGTACTTC CASSPRWALYEQYF . TRBV7-8 many TRBJ2-7
TGTGCCAGCAGCTCGACAGAGTACGAGCAGTACTTC CASSSTEYEQYF . TRBV7-2 many TRBJ2-7
TGTGCCAGCAGCTTAAAGTTTGAGAGGAACACTGAAGCTTTCTTT CASSLKFERNTEAFF . TRBV7-2 many TRBJ1-1
TGTGCCAGCAGTGAGCAGCTGACAGGGCCTTATGGCTACACCTTC CASSEQLTGPYGYTF TRBD1 TRBV6-1 many TRBJ1-2
TGTGCCACCAGCAGGCCGGGACTAGTCTACGAGCAGTACTTC CATSRPGLVYEQYF TRBD2 TRBV15 many TRBJ2-7